The clone carrying this T cell receptor (beta chain) was detected a few times. Measured with immunoSEQ multiplex PCR; TCRdb has only the in-frame clones, and not every one. The sample lists over 40,000 clones; approximately 88% were seen once. J lost 4 bases, V lost 5 bases, and 3 bases had no gene match. The CDR3 covers 13 residues. From germline, CDR1 is SEHNR and CDR2 FQNEAQ (reference sequence). The data belong to a study of T cells in localized non-small cell lung cancer. The J gene is TRBJ1-1, the V gene TRBV7-9, with 8 bases identical to TRBD1. This TCR derives from a man between 40 and 70 years old with stage III lung adenocarcinoma. This sample comprised peripheral blood mononuclear cells, obtained before any cancer treatment. CDR3 sequence (DNA): TGTGCCAGCAGCAATACAGGGGGCACTGAAGCTTTCTTT. Protein product: CASSNTGGTEAFF. Using reference TRBV7-9 and TRBJ1-1 for the parts outside the CDR3, the full variable domain is DTGVSQNPRHKITKRGQNVTFRCDPISEHNRLYWYRQTLGQGPEFLTYFQNEAQLEKSRLLSDRFSAERPKGSFSTLEIQRTEQGDSAMYLCASSNTGGTEAFFGQGTRLTVV.